This T cell receptor (beta chain) derives from a study of blood T cell repertoires in COVID-19. Trimming left V 1 base short and J 4 bases short, with 16 bases between. CDR3 length: 16 residues. Germline-derived CDR1 and CDR2 are LGHDT and YNNKEL (reference sequence). In the study's own analysis: The assay estimated nucleated cells by amplifying reference gene primers. Only in-frame clones appear in the TCRdb table, and some are missing; sequencing was by immunoSEQ multiplex PCR. V and J calls and clone size are as listed in that table; D and trimming were resolved from the DNA. The profile covers about 66,000 clones, with about 87% appearing a single time and 6% to 7% taken by the ten largest.

Input material: peripheral blood. This TCR came from a woman between 65 and 79 years old with acute or convalescent COVID-19. The V and J genes are TRBV3-1 (or the pseudogene TRBV3-2) and TRBJ1-2; no definite D call. The CDR3 loop reads CASSQAGEVGIYGYTF. CDR3 DNA sequence: TGTGCCAGCAGCCAAGCGGGAGAGGTAGGAATCTATGGCTACACCTTC.